One sample yielded the 15 T cell receptor beta chains listed below, sequenced in a study of blood T cells in healthy people across ages. Sample-barcoded 5' priming and a J-beta primer mix drove a second PCR of about 6 to 11 cycles. Each CDR3 protein gets one entry after TCRdb re-called the 5' RACE reads with MiXCR. The sample consists of around 670,000 distinct CDR3 sequences, about 30% of them appearing once. Sequencing was performed on blood. All receptors derive from a woman older than 75 in good health.

This clonotype was found many times. The chain links TRBV7-2 to TRBJ2-7, with D possibly being TRBD2 (5 bases). V dropped 1 base and J dropped 0 bases, with 10 bases sitting between them. The germline CDR1 and CDR2 sequences are SGHTA and FQGNSA. This CDR3 region has 15 residues. CDR3 in DNA: TGTGCCAGCAGCTTAGAAGGCGGGCGCTCCTACGAGCAGTACTTC. This encodes CASSLEGGRSYEQYF.

A remark on this clonotype: This may come from a read error, since a much larger clone is one base off. The V call is TRBV7-3, the J call TRBJ2-5; possibly TRBD1 or TRBD2 for D (6 bases each). The CDR3 runs 15 residues. Per germline, CDR1 SGHTA and CDR2 FQGTGA. Trimming shortened V by 1 base and J by 11 bases, and 20 bases separated the two germline ends. CDR3: CASSLKGGGGNEQYF. The DNA for the CDR3 is TGTGCCAGCAGCTTAAAGGGGGGTGGGGGAAATGAGCAGTACTTC.

This clonotype was seen repeatedly, ten times or more. V is TRBV5-1 and J is TRBJ2-7; no clear D gene. In germline, CDR1 is SGHRS, CDR2 YFSETQ. Deletions cut 1 base from V and 7 bases from J, with 9 bases between. CDR3 length: 12 amino acids. The CDR3 here is CASSLRDGEQYF. DNA for the CDR3: TGCGCCAGCAGCTTGAGGGATGGAGAGCAGTACTTC.

This clonotype was counted many times. The V call is TRBV25-1, the J call TRBJ1-1; the match to TRBD1 covers 10 bases. The CDR3 covers 14 residues. Trimming removed 8 bases from V and 2 bases from J; junction bases left unmatched: 5. Germline V gives CDR1 MGHDK, CDR2 SYGVNS. CDR3 coding DNA: TGTGCCAGCGTCAGACAGGGGGCAAACACTGAAGCTTTCTTT. Amino acid sequence: CASVRQGANTEAFF.

This chain uses TRBV20-1 with TRBJ2-7; D is uncertain. Trimming took off 6 bases at V and 3 bases at J, with 15 bases between the two ends. Germline CDR1 reads DFQATT; CDR2 reads SNEGSKA (reference sequence). The CDR3 has 13 residues. In DNA form, the CDR3 reads TGCAGTGCCCAGATGCCGTCCCTCTACGAGCAGTACTTC. This sequence encodes CSAQMPSLYEQYF.

This clonotype was detected ten times or more. This sequence joins TRBV18 and TRBJ2-7, with TRBD1 matching 7 bases. The junction had 4 bases not matched to a gene; V was cut back by 2 bases and J by 3 bases. Per germline, CDR1 KGHSH and CDR2 LQKENI. The CDR3 runs to 14 residues. CDR3 in amino acids: CASSPETGNYEQYF. CDR3 in DNA: TGTGCCAGCTCACCAGAGACAGGGAACTACGAGCAGTACTTC.

Worth noting for this clonotype: A clone one base away is much larger, so this may be a read error. This chain uses TRBV12-3 or TRBV12-4 with TRBJ2-3, with D perhaps given as TRBD1 or TRBD2 (7 bases each). The CDR3 spans 15 residues. Trimming shortened V by 6 bases and J by 6 bases, and 19 bases separated the two germline ends. The CDR3 reads CASRGGTELGDTQYF. The CDR3 nucleotides read TGTGCCAGCAGGGGAGGGACAGAGTTAGGGGATACGCAGTATTTT.

Ten or more counts support this clonotype. This chain connects TRBV27 to TRBJ2-7; 11 bases are shared with TRBD1. Trimming removed 6 bases from V and 3 bases from J; junction bases left unmatched: 7. CDR3 length: 15 amino acids. Germline V gene data show CDR1 as MNHEY and CDR2 as SMNVEV (reference sequence). The DNA for the CDR3 is TGTGCCAGCAGCTTACGGACAGGGGGCAACTACGAGCAGTACTTC. It is translated as CASSLRTGGNYEQYF.

This clonotype was detected ten times or more. The chain recombines TRBV27 with TRBJ2-1; 7 bases are shared with TRBD1. This CDR3 has 15 amino acids. From germline, CDR1 is MNHEY and CDR2 SMNVEV (reference sequence). The V and J ends lost 5 bases and 7 bases, in that order; junction bases with no gene match: 11. Here the CDR3 reads CASSPSPDRRNEQFF. DNA for the CDR3: TGTGCCAGCAGTCCTTCCCCGGACAGGAGAAATGAGCAGTTCTTC.

The chain recombines TRBV7-9 with TRBJ1-1, with D hard to call. CDR1 is SEHNR and CDR2 is FQNEAQ in the germline V gene (reference sequence). V was clipped by 5 bases and J by 6 bases, with 25 bases between them. CDR3 size: 17 residues. The CDR3 is CASSLKLPGPVPPEAFF. CDR3 nucleotides: TGTGCCAGCAGCCTTAAACTTCCGGGCCCGGTCCCGCCTGAAGCTTTCTTT.

The chain employs TRBV24-1 and TRBJ2-3; tentative D call: TRBD1 (6 bases). The germline V gene has CDR1 KGHDR and CDR2 SFDVKD. The CDR3 length is 16 residues. Trimming pared 3 bases from V and 4 bases from J, leaving 16 bases between. Here the CDR3 DNA reads TGTGCCACCAGTGATGCCTATAAGGACAGCCCAGATACGCAGTATTTT. Its protein is CATSDAYKDSPDTQYF.

Ten or more counts support this clonotype. J is TRBJ2-1 and V is TRBV5-1; possible D gene TRBD1, 6 bases. V lost 1 base, J lost 0 bases, and 17 bases lay in between. Germline values: CDR1 SGHRS, CDR2 YFSETQ. This CDR3 spans 18 amino acids. The CDR3 DNA reads TGCGCCAGCAGCTTGTGGGGGCCGGCAAGTTCCTCCTACAATGAGCAGTTCTTC. As protein: CASSLWGPASSSYNEQFF. The full variable domain, in which reference TRBV5-1 and TRBJ2-1 provide the parts outside the CDR3, is KAGVTQTPRYLIKTRGQQVTLSCSPISGHRSVSWYQQTPGQGLQFLFEYFSETQRNKGNFPGRFSGRQFSNSRSEMNVSTLELGDSALYLCASSLWGPASSSYNEQFFGPGTRLTVL.

The V gene is TRBV5-5, the J gene TRBJ1-2, with 7 nucleotides matching TRBD1. The CDR3 runs 14 residues. V gave up 4 bases and J gave up 1 base; unmatched junction bases: 4. Looked up from germline, CDR1 is SGHKS and CDR2 is YYEKEE (reference sequence). The CDR3 here is CASSVTGVNYGYTF. For the CDR3, the DNA is TGTGCCAGCAGCGTTACAGGGGTTAACTATGGCTACACCTTC.

This clonotype was seen at least ten times. V is TRBV7-2 and J is TRBJ1-4; no clear D. The CDR3 runs to 14 residues. Germline CDR1 and CDR2: SGHTA and FQGNSA. With 5 bases removed from V and 0 bases from J, the gap between germline ends came to 7 bases. This CDR3 is CASSNLATNEKLFF. The CDR3 DNA is TGTGCCAGCAGCAACCTTGCAACTAATGAAAAACTGTTTTTT.

This clonotype appeared many times. The chain is built from TRBV5-1 and TRBJ2-1; 13 positions match TRBD2. The CDR3 runs 15 residues. Germline loops: CDR1 SGHRS, CDR2 YFSETQ. The V segment lost 3 bases and the J segment 7 bases; nucleotides outside the gene matches: 4. The CDR3 here is CASSSTSGGANEQFF. CDR3 nucleotide sequence: TGCGCCAGCAGCTCCACTAGCGGGGGGGCGAATGAGCAGTTCTTC. The full variable domain, rest sourced from reference TRBV5-1 and TRBJ2-1, is KAGVTQTPRYLIKTRGQQVTLSCSPISGHRSVSWYQQTPGQGLQFLFEYFSETQRNKGNFPGRFSGRQFSNSRSEMNVSTLELGDSALYLCASSSTSGGANEQFFGPGTRLTVL.